These 27 T cell receptor beta chains came from one sample sequenced in a study of cytomegalovirus exposure and HLA in healthy donors. Primers included in the PCR were 60 Vbeta and 13 Jbeta primers. The repertoire was sequenced with immunoSEQ multiplex PCR; TCRdb's copy has only in-frame clones and lacks some. Its listing shows about 74,000 clones. The sequencing sample was made of PBMCs. The receptors derive from a female donor in good health and CMV-seropositive.

The chain couples TRBV19 to TRBJ1-6, with 10 nucleotides matching TRBD1. The CDR3 extends over 18 amino acids. Germline V gene lookup returns CDR1 LNHDA and CDR2 SQIVND (reference sequence). The junction had 11 bases not matched to a gene; V was cut back by 3 bases and J by 6 bases. This CDR3 is CASSMTAGTGVGNSPLHF. CDR3 coding DNA: TGTGCCAGTAGTATGACTGCCGGGACAGGGGTTGGTAATTCACCCCTCCACTTT.

The chain employs TRBV30 and TRBJ1-3; D is uncertain. The CDR3 is 13 amino acids. CDR1 is GTSNPN and CDR2 is SVGIG in the germline V gene (reference sequence). V was trimmed by 4 bases and J by 0 bases, leaving 7 bases between them. CDR3: CAWTQDSGNTIYF. DNA for the CDR3: TGTGCCTGGACCCAGGACTCTGGAAACACCATATATTTT.

The chain couples TRBV2 to TRBJ1-2; 7 nucleotides line up with TRBD1. After removal of 8 bases from V and 2 bases from J, the junction contained 5 bases not matched to a gene. The CDR3 consists of 13 residues. The germline CDR1 and CDR2 sequences are SNHLY and FYNNEI. CDR3 region: CASVGGQNYGYTF. The CDR3, as DNA: TGTGCCAGCGTGGGGGGACAGAACTATGGCTACACCTTC.

In terms of frequency, this clone is medium-sized. The chain uses TRBV7-2 and TRBJ2-1; 7 bases are a match to TRBD1. This CDR3 is built from 13 residues. CDR1 is SGHTA, CDR2 FQGNSA, per germline. The J segment lost 10 bases and the V segment lost 6 bases, leaving 9 bases of the junction unmatched. In DNA, the CDR3 is TGTGCCAGCAGTCCTACACAGGGGTACGAGCAGTTCTTC. This codes for CASSPTQGYEQFF. The full variable domain, its missing parts supplied by reference TRBV7-2 and TRBJ2-1, is GAGVSQSPSNKVTEKGKDVELRCDPISGHTALYWYRQSLGQGLEFLIYFQGNSAPDKSGLPSDRFSAERTGGSVSTLTIQRTQQEDSAVYLCASSPTQGYEQFFGPGTRLTVL.

V is TRBV19 and J is TRBJ2-3; 10 nucleotides line up with TRBD2. This CDR3 contains 18 residues. V was pared by 3 bases and J by 4 bases, with 13 bases of the junction left unmatched. Germline loops: CDR1 LNHDA, CDR2 SQIVND (reference sequence). The chain's CDR3 is CASSIQIAGGWGSDTQYF. DNA of the CDR3: TGTGCCAGTAGTATCCAGATAGCGGGAGGCTGGGGGTCAGATACGCAGTATTTT.

The J gene is TRBJ1-1, the V gene TRBV6-1, with D possibly being TRBD1 (5 bases). With 2 bases removed from V and 6 bases from J, the gap between germline ends came to 13 bases. CDR1 and CDR2 from the germline V gene are MNHNS and SASEGT. The CDR3 runs to 14 residues. The CDR3 DNA follows: TGTGCCAGCAGTGAATTGGTAGGGGTGGCTGAAGCTTTCTTT. Its translation: CASSELVGVAEAFF.

This sequence joins TRBV4-1 and TRBJ2-5; D is unresolved. The germline V gene has CDR1 MGHRA and CDR2 YSYEKL. V gave up 1 base and J gave up 2 bases, with 5 bases separating them. The CDR3 is 13 amino acids. The CDR3 region is CASSQARQETQYF. The DNA of the CDR3 is TGCGCCAGCAGCCAAGCCAGGCAAGAGACCCAGTACTTC.

The genes are TRBV29-1 and TRBJ2-1, with D possibly matching TRBD2 (6 bases). Germline values: CDR1 SQVTM, CDR2 ANQGSEA. The CDR3 covers 16 residues. Trimming took off 3 bases at V and 2 bases at J, with 17 bases between the two ends. CDR3 residues: CSVDRPAGLTYNEQFF. The CDR3 region has the DNA TGCAGCGTTGACAGGCCAGCGGGCCTGACCTACAATGAGCAGTTCTTC.

The CDR3 nucleotides read TGCGCCAGCAGCCAAGGAACGGTACGGGACACTGAAGCTTTCTTT. Its translation is CASSQGTVRDTEAFF. The chain joins TRBV4-3 to TRBJ1-1, with no clear D. Trimming removed 1 base from V and 3 bases from J, with 12 bases in between. Germline CDR1 LGHNA, CDR2 YSLEER. The CDR3 is made up of 15 amino acids.

The chain employs TRBV13 and TRBJ2-5; the D is unclear. Germline CDR1 and CDR2: PRHDT and FYEKMQ (reference sequence). Trimming left V 2 bases short and J 2 bases short, with 9 bases between. The CDR3 extends over 14 amino acids. This CDR3 reads CASSLRSFQETQYF. The CDR3 DNA is TGTGCCAGCAGCTTACGGAGCTTTCAAGAGACCCAGTACTTC.

J is TRBJ2-3 and V is TRBV13; 12 bases are shared with TRBD2. Germline-derived CDR1 and CDR2 are PRHDT and FYEKMQ (reference sequence). The CDR3 totals 17 residues. V lost 5 bases, J lost 8 bases, and 14 bases stayed unmatched. The CDR3 here is CASSRSSGGASFGTQYF. The DNA for the CDR3 is TGTGCCAGCAGCCGCTCTAGCGGGGGGGCCTCATTTGGTACGCAGTATTTT.

The rearrangement links TRBV6-1 to TRBJ2-3; 9 bases fit TRBD1. The ends lost 5 bases at V and 2 bases at J; junction bases unmatched: 5. The germline gives CDR1 MNHNS, CDR2 SASEGT. CDR3 length: 15 amino acids. The DNA for the CDR3 is TGTGCCAGCAGTCTCCGGGACAGGGACACAGATACGCAGTATTTT. It codes for CASSLRDRDTDTQYF.

The chain recombines TRBV7-2 with TRBJ1-2; maybe TRBD1 (5 bases). V was cut by 7 bases and J by 0 bases, with 18 bases left in between. CDR1 SGHTA and CDR2 FQGNSA come from the germline V gene. CDR3 length: 16 residues. For the CDR3, the DNA is TGTGCCAGCATACAGCAGGGCCAAATCACTAACTATGGCTACACCTTC. Translating it yields CASIQQGQITNYGYTF.

J is TRBJ2-7 and V is TRBV18; D is possibly TRBD2 (6 bases). The CDR3 runs 14 residues. Trimming took off 6 bases at V and 6 bases at J, with 18 bases between the two ends. The germline CDR1 and CDR2 sequences are KGHSH and LQKENI. The DNA of the CDR3 is TGTGCCAGCTCCCCAATAGGAGGGGAAAGCGAGCAGTACTTC. Protein sequence: CASSPIGGESEQYF.

The chain uses TRBV28 and TRBJ2-7; weak D call: TRBD1 (6 bases). CDR3 length: 16 amino acids. V was pared by 1 base and J by 3 bases, with 16 bases between. CDR1 is MDHEN and CDR2 is SYDVKM in the germline V gene. The CDR3 loop reads CASSLSQTGFVYEQYF. CDR3 coding DNA: TGTGCCAGCAGTTTATCTCAAACAGGGTTCGTCTACGAGCAGTACTTC.

The genes are TRBV9 and TRBJ1-1, with D perhaps matching TRBD1 (5 bases). V gave up 6 bases and J gave up 0 bases, with 12 bases separating them. The V gene's germline CDR1 is SGDLS and CDR2 YYNGEE. This CDR3 comprises 14 residues. CDR3 bases: TGTGCCAGCACCCTAGGGGTCTTGAACACTGAAGCTTTCTTT. Protein: CASTLGVLNTEAFF.

V usage is TRBV18 and J usage is TRBJ1-1; TRBD1 is a possible D gene (6 bases). The V end lost 3 bases, the J end lost 5 bases, and 16 bases lay between the germline ends. The CDR3 is 15 amino acids. The V gene's germline CDR1 is KGHSH and CDR2 LQKENI. Here the CDR3 DNA reads TGTGCCAGCTCACCCAAAGGGGGGGCTGGAACTGAAGCTTTCTTT. Translated: CASSPKGGAGTEAFF.

The rearrangement uses TRBV11-3 and TRBJ2-7; 8 bases map to TRBD2. There are 14 residues in the CDR3. V shed 3 bases, J shed 6 bases, and the junction held 7 bases outside the gene matches. CDR1 and CDR2 from the germline V gene are SGHNT and YENEEA. The CDR3, as DNA: TGTGCCAGCAGCTTTCTTAGCGGGATAACCGAGCAGTACTTC. It translates to CASSFLSGITEQYF.

The chain combines TRBV5-1 with TRBJ1-6; the D is unclear. The germline V gene encodes CDR1 SGHRS and CDR2 YFSETQ. The V end lost 1 base, the J end lost 0 bases, and 5 bases lay between the germline ends. This CDR3 is built from 15 residues. The CDR3: CASSLRSSYNSPLHF. As DNA, the CDR3 is TGCGCCAGCAGCTTGAGGAGCTCCTATAATTCACCCCTCCACTTT.

The V call is TRBV28, the J call TRBJ1-5; D gene uncertain. Germline lookup yields CDR1 MDHEN and CDR2 SYDVKM. The CDR3 totals 16 residues. The V gene lost 2 bases and the J gene lost 1 base, with 12 bases spanning the gap. For the CDR3, the DNA is TGTGCCAGCAGTTTACCTAGTGGAGCGAGCAATCAGCCCCAGCATTTT. Its translation is CASSLPSGASNQPQHF.

V usage is TRBV6-5 and J usage is TRBJ2-1; 7 bases line up with TRBD2. CDR1 and CDR2 from the germline V gene are MNHEY and SVGAGI. The CDR3 consists of 15 residues. The ends lost 5 bases at V and 0 bases at J; junction bases unmatched: 4. CDR3 nucleotide sequence: TGTGCCAGCAGTCGAGCGGGGAGCTCCTACAATGAGCAGTTCTTC. Its translation is CASSRAGSSYNEQFF.

J is TRBJ2-5 and V is TRBV11-2; possible D gene TRBD2, 5 bases. CDR1 and CDR2 from the germline V gene are SGHAT and FQNNGV. The CDR3 consists of 17 residues. V was trimmed by 1 base and J by 2 bases, leaving 17 bases between them. CDR3 region: CASSLVSGLSRQETQYF. CDR3 bases: TGTGCCAGCAGCTTAGTCAGTGGACTGTCGAGGCAAGAGACCCAGTACTTC. The complete variable domain, with remaining parts taken from reference TRBV11-2 and TRBJ2-5, reads EAGVAQSPRYKIIEKRQSVAFWCNPISGHATLYWYQQILGQGPKLLIQFQNNGVVDDSQLPKDRFSAERLKGVDSTLKIQPAKLEDSAVYLCASSLVSGLSRQETQYFGPGTRLLVL.

Notes on this clone: Distinct nucleotide sequences in the sample also encode this CDR3. The CDR3 sequence is CASSPGQNYGYTF. The CDR3 DNA follows: TGTGCCAGCTCACCGGGACAGAACTATGGCTACACCTTC. This chain joins TRBV18 and TRBJ1-2; 7 bases are a match to TRBD1. In germline, CDR1 is KGHSH, CDR2 LQKENI. The CDR3 has 13 amino acids. After removal of 3 bases from V and 2 bases from J, the junction contained 0 bases not matched to a gene.

This chain links TRBV7-9 with TRBJ2-3; possible D gene TRBD1, 6 bases. The germline V and J ends were trimmed by 1 base and 3 bases, with 20 bases remaining between them. The V gene's germline CDR1 is SEHNR and CDR2 FQNEAQ (reference sequence). This CDR3 region has 18 residues. As DNA, the CDR3 is TGTGCCAGCAGCTTAGAACGGTCTCAGGGGTTAGGGACAGATACGCAGTATTTT. Protein product: CASSLERSQGLGTDTQYF.

The gene calls are TRBV5-6 and TRBJ2-1, with TRBD1 matching over 8 bases. Germline V CDR1 and CDR2: SGHDT, YYEEEE. With V trimmed by 0 bases and J by 4 bases, 3 bases remained unmatched. This CDR3 region has 15 residues. CDR3 in amino acids: CASSLGQGRYNEQFF. CDR3 DNA: TGTGCCAGCAGCTTGGGACAGGGGCGTTACAATGAGCAGTTCTTC.

The genes are TRBV5-4 and TRBJ1-2; a weak D match, TRBD1 (5 bases). CDR1 and CDR2 (germline): SGHNT, YYREEE (reference sequence). The germline V and J ends were trimmed by 0 bases and 0 bases, with 12 bases remaining between them. The length of the CDR3 is 16 residues. The CDR3 DNA reads as TGTGCCAGCAGCTTGGGACAGTTTAAAGCTAACTATGGCTACACCTTC. It is translated as CASSLGQFKANYGYTF.

The rearrangement uses TRBV7-8 and TRBJ2-1, with TRBD2 matching 10 bases. The germline V gene has CDR1 SGHVS and CDR2 FQNEAQ. V lost 5 bases and J lost 5; bases outside the gene matches: 6. This CDR3 contains 15 residues. The CDR3 spells CASSPLAGVNNEQFF. CDR3 nucleotide sequence: TGTGCCAGCAGCCCCCTAGCGGGAGTTAACAATGAGCAGTTCTTC. Supplemented by reference TRBV7-8 and TRBJ2-1, the full variable domain reads GAGVSQSPRYKVAKRGQDVALRCDPISGHVSLFWYQQALGQGPEFLTYFQNEAQLDKSGLPSDRFFAERPEGSVSTLKIQRTQQEDSAVYLCASSPLAGVNNEQFFGPGTRLTVL.